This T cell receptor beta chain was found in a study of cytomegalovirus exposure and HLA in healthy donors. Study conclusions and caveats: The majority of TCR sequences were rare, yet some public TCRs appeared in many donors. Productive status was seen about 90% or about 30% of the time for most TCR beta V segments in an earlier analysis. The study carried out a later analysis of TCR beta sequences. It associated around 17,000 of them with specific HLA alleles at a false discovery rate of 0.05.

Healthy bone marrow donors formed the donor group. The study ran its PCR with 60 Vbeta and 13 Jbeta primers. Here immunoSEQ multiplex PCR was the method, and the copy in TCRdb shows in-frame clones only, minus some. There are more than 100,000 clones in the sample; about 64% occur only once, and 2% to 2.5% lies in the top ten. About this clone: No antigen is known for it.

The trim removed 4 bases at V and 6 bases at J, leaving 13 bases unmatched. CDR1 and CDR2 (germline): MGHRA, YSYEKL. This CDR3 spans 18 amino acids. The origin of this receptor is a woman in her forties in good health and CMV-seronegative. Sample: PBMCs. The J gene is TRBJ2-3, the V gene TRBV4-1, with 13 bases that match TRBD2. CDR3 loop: CASSRLAGGRYKLDTQYF. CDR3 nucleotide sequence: TGCGCCAGCAGCCGACTAGCGGGGGGCCGATATAAACTTGATACGCAGTATTTT.